This TCR beta chain came from a study of T cell responses to AZD1222 COVID-19 vaccine. General observations from the study: Within unmutated variant regions lay the reported targets of nearly half of spike-specific TCRs. Just a handful of AZD1222 recipients were seropositive at baseline. There were mostly white British donors and more females than males, and clonal diversity was possibly underestimated.

The CDR3 is 15 residues long. Trimming pared 2 bases from V and 4 bases from J, leaving 15 bases between. Germline CDR1 SGHDT, CDR2 YYEEEE. A word on this clone: The target antigen is unknown.

Profiling relied on immunoSEQ multiplex PCR, and the TCRdb table lists in-frame clones only, not all of them. In the table there are 79,000 or so clones, 65% to 80% of which are singletons. The sequence was collected from an adult who received the MenACWY meningococcal vaccine as a control. The V call is TRBV5-6, the J call TRBJ1-2, with D perhaps matching TRBD1 (5 bases). The sample here was peripheral blood, taken 28 days after the second dose of the MenACWY control vaccine. CDR3 coding DNA: TGTGCCAGCAGCTTAAGGCGGCAGGGCGGCTATGGCTACACCTTC. This gives the protein CASSLRRQGGYGYTF.